The sequence of this T cell receptor beta chain was determined in a study of blood T cell repertoires in COVID-19. Study context: Material from acute and convalescent COVID-19 was sourced from the United States, Italy and Spain. Nucleic acid was either cDNA or gDNA, and it came from T cells, B-cell-depleted T cells, or PBMCs.

In the study's own analysis: Quantification of nucleated cells was approximated via reference gene primer amplification. Libraries were prepared by immunoSEQ multiplex PCR; TCRdb keeps only in-frame clonotypes and omits some of them. That table furnishes V, J and clone size, whereas the DNA furnished D and trimming. Among 90,000 to 150,000 clones listed, 60% to 80% were seen once. Looked up from germline, CDR1 is MNHEY and CDR2 is SMNVEV (reference sequence). The CDR3 runs to 15 residues. The germline V and J ends were trimmed by 4 bases and 3 bases, with 16 bases remaining between them. This rearrangement joins TRBV27 to TRBJ2-7; D possibly corresponds to TRBD1 (6 bases). The sequence came from a human donor in a cohort sampled during active COVID-19. The specimen sequenced was peripheral blood. CDR3 protein: CASSSLQGPLYEQYF. In nucleotides, the CDR3 is TGTGCCAGCAGTTCCCTTCAGGGGCCCCTCTACGAGCAGTACTTC.